This T cell receptor beta chain stems from a study of Ad26.COV2.S vaccination and SARS-CoV-2 variants. Specified treatment: roughly 18 received Ad26.COV2.S at low or high dose, single or two shots; about five received placebo; per-sample allocation not given. Day 63 after the first injection of vaccine or placebo was the sampling time. Germline V lookup: CDR1 KGHDR, CDR2 SFDVKD. V lost 9 bases and J 2 bases, leaving 9 bases between the germline ends. The CDR3 consists of 13 residues. Only in-frame clones appear in the TCRdb table, and some are missing; sequencing was by immunoSEQ multiplex PCR. The data show more than 400,000 clones, around 90% seen once.

The TCR comes from a person between 18 and 65 years old who received the Ad26.COV2.S COVID-19 vaccine or a placebo. This chain connects TRBV24-1 to TRBJ2-2; unclear D gene. This specimen was peripheral blood, taken in a trial of Ad26.COV2.S vaccine versus placebo. The chain's CDR3 is CATAHPNTGELFF. DNA of the CDR3: TGTGCCACCGCTCATCCTAACACCGGGGAGCTGTTTTTT.